This T cell receptor beta chain was captured in a study of cytomegalovirus exposure and HLA in healthy donors. PCR employed 60 Vbeta and 13 Jbeta primers. Clones were sequenced by immunoSEQ multiplex PCR, and TCRdb holds only the in-frame ones, with some missing. The ten most abundant clones cover approximately 1.5% of a sample with around 76,000 clones. Germline-derived CDR1 and CDR2 are SGHNT and YYREEE (reference sequence). CDR3 size: 15 residues. Material: PBMCs. The chain couples TRBV5-4 to TRBJ2-5, with 8 bases aligning to TRBD1. The J call is uncertain, as TRBJ2-7 better fits the DNA end. The sequence was collected from a woman aged 55 to 70 in good health and CMV-seronegative. CDR3 sequence reads: CASSLSGTGAYEQYF. CDR3 in DNA: TGTGCCAGCAGCTTGTCAGGGACAGGAGCTTACGAGCAGTACTTC.